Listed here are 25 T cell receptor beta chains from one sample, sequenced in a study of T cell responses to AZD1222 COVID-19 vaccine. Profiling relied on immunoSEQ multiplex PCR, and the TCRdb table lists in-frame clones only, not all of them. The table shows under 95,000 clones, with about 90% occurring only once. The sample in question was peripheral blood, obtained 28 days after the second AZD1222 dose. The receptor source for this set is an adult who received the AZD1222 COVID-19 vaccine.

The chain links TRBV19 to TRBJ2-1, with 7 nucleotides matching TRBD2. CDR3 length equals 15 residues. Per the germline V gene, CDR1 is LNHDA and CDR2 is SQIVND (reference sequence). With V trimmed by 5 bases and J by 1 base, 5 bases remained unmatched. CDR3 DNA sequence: TGTGCCAGTAGTTGGGGGGGGATGTCCTACAATGAGCAGTTCTTC. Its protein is CASSWGGMSYNEQFF.

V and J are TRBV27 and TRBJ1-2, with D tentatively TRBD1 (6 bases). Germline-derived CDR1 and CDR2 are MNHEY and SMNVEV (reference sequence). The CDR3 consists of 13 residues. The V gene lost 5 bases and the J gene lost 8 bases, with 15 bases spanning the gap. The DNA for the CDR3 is TGTGCCAGCAGTCCCCTTGGGGGACACGGCTACACCTTC. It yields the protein CASSPLGGHGYTF.

The CDR3: CASSFRRSTDTQYF. DNA for the CDR3: TGTGCCAGCAGCTTCCGACGGAGCACAGATACGCAGTATTTT. V gene TRBV7-8 combines with J gene TRBJ2-3; D not resolved. The V gene lost 3 bases and the J gene lost 0 bases, with 7 bases spanning the gap. Germline loops: CDR1 SGHVS, CDR2 FQNEAQ. There are 14 residues in the CDR3.

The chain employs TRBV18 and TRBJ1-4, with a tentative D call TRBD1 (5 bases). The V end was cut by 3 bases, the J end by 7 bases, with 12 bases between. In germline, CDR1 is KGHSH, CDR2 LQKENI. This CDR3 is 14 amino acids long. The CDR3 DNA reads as TGTGCCAGCTCACCGGGACCGAGGGGTGAAAAACTGTTTTTT. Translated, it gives CASSPGPRGEKLFF.

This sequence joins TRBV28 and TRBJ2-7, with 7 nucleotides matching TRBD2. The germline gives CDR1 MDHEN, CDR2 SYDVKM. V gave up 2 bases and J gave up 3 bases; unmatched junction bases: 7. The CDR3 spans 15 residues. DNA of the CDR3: TGTGCCAGCAGTTTAACTGCGGGAGTTTTCTACGAGCAGTACTTC. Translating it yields CASSLTAGVFYEQYF.

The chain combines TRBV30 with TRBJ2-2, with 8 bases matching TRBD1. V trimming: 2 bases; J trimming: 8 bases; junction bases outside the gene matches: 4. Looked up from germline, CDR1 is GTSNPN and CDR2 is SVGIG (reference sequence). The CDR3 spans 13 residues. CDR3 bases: TGTGCCTGGAGTCCCCAGGGGGCTGGGGAGCTGTTTTTT. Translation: CAWSPQGAGELFF.

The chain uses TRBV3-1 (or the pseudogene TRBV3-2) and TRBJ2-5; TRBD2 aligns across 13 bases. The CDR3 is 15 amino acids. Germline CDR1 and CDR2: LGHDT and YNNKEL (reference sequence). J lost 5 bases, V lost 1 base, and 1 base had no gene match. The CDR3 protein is CASSQGTSGSETQYF. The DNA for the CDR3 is TGTGCCAGCAGCCAAGGGACTAGCGGGAGTGAGACCCAGTACTTC.

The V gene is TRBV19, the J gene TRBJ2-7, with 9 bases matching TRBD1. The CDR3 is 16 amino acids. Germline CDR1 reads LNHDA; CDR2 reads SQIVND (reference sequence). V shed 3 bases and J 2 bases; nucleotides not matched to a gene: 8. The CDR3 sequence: CASSIGSRTGAYEQYF. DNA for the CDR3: TGTGCCAGTAGTATTGGGTCCCGGACAGGGGCCTACGAGCAGTACTTC.

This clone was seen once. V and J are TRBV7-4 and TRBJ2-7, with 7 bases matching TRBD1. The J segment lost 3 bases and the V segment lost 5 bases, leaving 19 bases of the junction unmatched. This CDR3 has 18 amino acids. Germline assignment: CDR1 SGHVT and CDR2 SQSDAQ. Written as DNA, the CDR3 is TGTGCCAGCAGCCCAAAAATCACCCGAAAGGACAGGAACTACGAGCAGTACTTC. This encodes CASSPKITRKDRNYEQYF. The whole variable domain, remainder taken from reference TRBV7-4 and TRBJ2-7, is GAGVSQSPRYKVAKRGRDVALRCDSISGHVTLYWYRQTLGQGSEVLTYSQSDAQRDKSGRPSGRFSAERPERSVSTLKIQRTEQGDSAVYLCASSPKITRKDRNYEQYFGPGTRLTVT.

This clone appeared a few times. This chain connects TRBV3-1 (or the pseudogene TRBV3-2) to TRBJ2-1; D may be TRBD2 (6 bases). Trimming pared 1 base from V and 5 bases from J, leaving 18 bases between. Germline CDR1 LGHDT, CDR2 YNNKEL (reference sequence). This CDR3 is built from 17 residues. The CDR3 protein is CASSQAGTVRYNNEQFF. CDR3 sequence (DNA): TGTGCCAGCAGCCAAGCTGGGACTGTCAGATACAACAATGAGCAGTTCTTC.

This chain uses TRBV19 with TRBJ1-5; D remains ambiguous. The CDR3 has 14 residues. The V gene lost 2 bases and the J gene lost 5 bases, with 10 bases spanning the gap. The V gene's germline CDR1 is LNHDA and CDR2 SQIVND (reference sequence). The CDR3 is CASSIRGKYQPQHF. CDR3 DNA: TGTGCCAGTAGTATACGGGGTAAATATCAGCCCCAGCATTTT. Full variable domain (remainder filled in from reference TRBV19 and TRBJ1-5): DGGITQSPKYLFRKEGQNVTLSCEQNLNHDAMYWYRQDPGQGLRLIYYSQIVNDFQKGDIAEGYSVSREKKESFPLTVTSAQKNPTAFYLCASSIRGKYQPQHFGDGTRLSIL.

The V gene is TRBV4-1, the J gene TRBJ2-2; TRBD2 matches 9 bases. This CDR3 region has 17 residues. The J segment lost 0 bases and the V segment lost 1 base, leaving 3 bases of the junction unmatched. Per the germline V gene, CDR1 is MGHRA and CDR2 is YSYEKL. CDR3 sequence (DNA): TGCGCCAGCAGCCAAGTACTAGCGGGCGCGAACACCGGGGAGCTGTTTTTT. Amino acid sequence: CASSQVLAGANTGELFF.

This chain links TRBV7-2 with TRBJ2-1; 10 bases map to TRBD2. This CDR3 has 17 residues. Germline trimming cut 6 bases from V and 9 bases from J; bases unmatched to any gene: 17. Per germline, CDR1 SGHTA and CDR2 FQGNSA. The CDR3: CASRPRRAGGPRGEQFF. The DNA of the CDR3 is TGTGCCAGCAGGCCCAGAAGAGCGGGAGGGCCCAGGGGTGAGCAGTTCTTC.

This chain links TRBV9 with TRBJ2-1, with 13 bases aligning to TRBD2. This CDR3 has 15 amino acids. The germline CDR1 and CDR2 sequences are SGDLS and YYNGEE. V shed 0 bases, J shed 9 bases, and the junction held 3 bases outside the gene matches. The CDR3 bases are TGTGCCAGCAGCGTAGTACTAGCGGGAGGGTCTGAGCAGTTCTTC. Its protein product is CASSVVLAGGSEQFF.

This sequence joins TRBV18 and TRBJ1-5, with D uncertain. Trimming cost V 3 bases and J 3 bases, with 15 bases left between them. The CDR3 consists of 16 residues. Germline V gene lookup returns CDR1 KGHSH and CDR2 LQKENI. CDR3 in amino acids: CASSPRVTSFNQPQHF. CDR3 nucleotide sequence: TGTGCCAGCTCACCCCGGGTCACATCTTTCAATCAGCCCCAGCATTTT.

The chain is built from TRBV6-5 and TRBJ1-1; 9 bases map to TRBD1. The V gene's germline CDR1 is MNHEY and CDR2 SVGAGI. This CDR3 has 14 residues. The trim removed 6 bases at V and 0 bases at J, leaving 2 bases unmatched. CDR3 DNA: TGTGCCAGCAGCCGGGACAGGGTGAACACTGAAGCTTTCTTT. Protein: CASSRDRVNTEAFF.

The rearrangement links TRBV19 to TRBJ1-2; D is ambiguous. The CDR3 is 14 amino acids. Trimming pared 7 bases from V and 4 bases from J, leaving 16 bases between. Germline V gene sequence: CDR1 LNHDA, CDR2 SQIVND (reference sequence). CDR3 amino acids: CASTASRVGYGYTF. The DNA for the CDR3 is TGTGCCAGTACCGCCTCGCGGGTTGGCTATGGCTACACCTTC.

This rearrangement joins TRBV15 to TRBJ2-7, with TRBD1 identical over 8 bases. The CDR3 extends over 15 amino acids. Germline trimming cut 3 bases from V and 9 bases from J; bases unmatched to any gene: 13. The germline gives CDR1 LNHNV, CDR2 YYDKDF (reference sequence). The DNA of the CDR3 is TGTGCCACCAGCAGGACTCAAGGGACAGGATTAGCGCAGTACTTC. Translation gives CATSRTQGTGLAQYF.

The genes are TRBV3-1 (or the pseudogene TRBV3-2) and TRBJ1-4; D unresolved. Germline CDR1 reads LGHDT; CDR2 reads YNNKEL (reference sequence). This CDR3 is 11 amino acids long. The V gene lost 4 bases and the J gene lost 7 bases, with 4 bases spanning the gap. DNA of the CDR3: TGTGCCAGCAGCCTTCGTGAAAAACTGTTTTTT. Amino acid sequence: CASSLREKLFF.

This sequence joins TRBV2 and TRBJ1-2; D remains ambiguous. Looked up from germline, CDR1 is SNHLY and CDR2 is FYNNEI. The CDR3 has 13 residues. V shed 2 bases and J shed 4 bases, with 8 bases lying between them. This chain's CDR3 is CASSERAGYGYTF. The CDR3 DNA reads TGTGCCAGCAGTGAAAGGGCAGGCTATGGCTACACCTTC.

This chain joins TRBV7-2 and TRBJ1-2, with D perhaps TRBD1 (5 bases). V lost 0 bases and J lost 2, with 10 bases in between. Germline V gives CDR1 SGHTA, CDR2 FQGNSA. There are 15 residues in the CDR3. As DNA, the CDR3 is TGTGCCAGCAGCTTAGCGTGGGGGAAGAACTATGGCTACACCTTC. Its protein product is CASSLAWGKNYGYTF.

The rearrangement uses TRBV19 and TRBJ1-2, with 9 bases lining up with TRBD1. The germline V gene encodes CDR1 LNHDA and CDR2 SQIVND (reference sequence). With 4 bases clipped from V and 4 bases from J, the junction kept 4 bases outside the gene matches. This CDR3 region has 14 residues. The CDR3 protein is CASSNNRGLYGYTF. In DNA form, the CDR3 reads TGTGCCAGTAGTAACAACAGGGGGCTCTATGGCTACACCTTC.

DNA of the CDR3: TGTGCCACCAGCGAGGGGAGGGGTACGGGGTTGGATGAGCAGTTCTTC. Its protein product is CATSEGRGTGLDEQFF. This chain links TRBV24-1 with TRBJ2-1, with 7 bases that match TRBD2. The CDR3 is 16 residues long. From germline, CDR1 is KGHDR and CDR2 SFDVKD. V lost 7 bases to trimming and J lost 8 bases; unmatched junction nucleotides: 16.

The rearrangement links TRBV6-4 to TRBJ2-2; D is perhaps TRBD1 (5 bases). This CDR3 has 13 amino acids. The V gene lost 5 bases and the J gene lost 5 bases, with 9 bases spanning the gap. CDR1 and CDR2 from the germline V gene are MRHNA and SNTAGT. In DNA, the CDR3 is TGTGCCAGCAGTCCTGGGGCGACCGGGGAGCTGTTTTTT. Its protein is CASSPGATGELFF.

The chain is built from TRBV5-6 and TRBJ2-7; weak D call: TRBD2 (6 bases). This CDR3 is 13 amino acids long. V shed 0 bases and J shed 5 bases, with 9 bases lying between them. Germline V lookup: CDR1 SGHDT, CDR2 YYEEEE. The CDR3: CASSLASANEQYF. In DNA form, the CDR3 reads TGTGCCAGCAGCTTGGCTAGCGCTAACGAGCAGTACTTC.